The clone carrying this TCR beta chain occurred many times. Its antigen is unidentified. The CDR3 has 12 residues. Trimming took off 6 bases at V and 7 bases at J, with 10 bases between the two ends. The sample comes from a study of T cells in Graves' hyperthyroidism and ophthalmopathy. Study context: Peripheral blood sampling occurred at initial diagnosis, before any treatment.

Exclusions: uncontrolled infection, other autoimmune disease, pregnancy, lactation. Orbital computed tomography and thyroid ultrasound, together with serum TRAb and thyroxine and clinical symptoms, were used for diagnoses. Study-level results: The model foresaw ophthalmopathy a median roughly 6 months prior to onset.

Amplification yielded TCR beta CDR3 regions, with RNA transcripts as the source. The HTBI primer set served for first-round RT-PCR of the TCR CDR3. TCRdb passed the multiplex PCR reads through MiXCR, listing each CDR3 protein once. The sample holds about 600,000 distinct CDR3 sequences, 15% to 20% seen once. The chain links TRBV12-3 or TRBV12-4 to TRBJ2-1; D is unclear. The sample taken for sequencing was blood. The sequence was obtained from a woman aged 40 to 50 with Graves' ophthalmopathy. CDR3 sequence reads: CASRQEGNEQFF. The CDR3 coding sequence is TGTGCCAGCAGGCAGGAAGGGAATGAGCAGTTCTTC.